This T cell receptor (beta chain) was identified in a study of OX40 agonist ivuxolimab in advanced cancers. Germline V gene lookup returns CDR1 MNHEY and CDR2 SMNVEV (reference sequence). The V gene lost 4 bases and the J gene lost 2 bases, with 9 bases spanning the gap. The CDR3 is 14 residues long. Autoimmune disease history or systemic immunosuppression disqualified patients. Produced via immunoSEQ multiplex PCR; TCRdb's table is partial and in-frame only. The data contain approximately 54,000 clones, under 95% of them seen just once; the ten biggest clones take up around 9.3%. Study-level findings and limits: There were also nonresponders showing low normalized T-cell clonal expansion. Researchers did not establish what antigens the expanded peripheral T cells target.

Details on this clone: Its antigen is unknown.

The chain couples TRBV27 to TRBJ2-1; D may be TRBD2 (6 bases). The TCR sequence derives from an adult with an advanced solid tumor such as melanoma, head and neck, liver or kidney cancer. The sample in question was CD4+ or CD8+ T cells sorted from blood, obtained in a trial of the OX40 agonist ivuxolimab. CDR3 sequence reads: CASSWRETYNEQFF. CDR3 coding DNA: TGTGCCAGCAGTTGGCGGGAAACCTACAATGAGCAGTTCTTC.